What follows are 23 T cell receptor beta chains derived from one specimen sequenced in a study of shared clonotypes between healthy human individuals. Assay: immunoSEQ multiplex PCR; the TCRdb copy retains only in-frame clones and omits some. Seen here are about 460,000 clones, roughly three quarters observed once, and the top ten hold 12%. Sequencing used PBMCs. The origin of the receptors is a woman aged 40-49 years in good health. Some clones in this sample may be carry-over from other donors' samples.

With respect to this clone: One base separates it from a far larger clone, so it is likely a read error. The genes are TRBV19 and TRBJ2-2; no clear D. CDR1 and CDR2 from the germline V gene are LNHDA and SQIVND (reference sequence). The CDR3 contains 11 residues. The CDR3 protein is CVSSNHGELFF. For the CDR3, the DNA is TGTGTCAGTAGTAACCACGGGGAGCTGTTTTTT.

J is TRBJ1-4 and V is TRBV7-2; D is possibly TRBD1 (6 bases). With 5 bases removed from V and 8 bases from J, the gap between germline ends came to 21 bases. From germline, CDR1 is SGHTA and CDR2 FQGNSA. The CDR3 consists of 16 residues. The CDR3, as DNA: TGTGCCAGCAGCCAAGATACAGGGCAGGGAGGAGAAAAACTGTTTTTT. Its translation: CASSQDTGQGGEKLFF.

The chain carries TRBV19 and TRBJ2-1; no definite D call. Germline V gene sequence: CDR1 LNHDA, CDR2 SQIVND (reference sequence). V dropped 1 base and J dropped 9 bases, with 4 bases sitting between them. The CDR3 consists of 11 residues. The CDR3 loop is CASSIASEQFF. Written as DNA, the CDR3 is TGTGCCAGTAGTATAGCAAGTGAGCAGTTCTTC.

The chain joins TRBV6-1 to TRBJ1-1, with 9 bases fitting TRBD1. The CDR3 spans 13 residues. V lost 10 bases, J lost 5 bases, and 8 bases stayed unmatched. Germline CDR1 MNHNS, CDR2 SASEGT. CDR3 DNA: TGTGCCACTACACAGGGGGCATGGACTGAAGCTTTCTTT. This gives the protein CATTQGAWTEAFF.

Points on this clone: Other nucleotide sequences from this sample produce the same CDR3. V is TRBV10-1 and J is TRBJ1-5; weak D call: TRBD1 (5 bases). This CDR3 has 13 amino acids. CDR1 WNHNN and CDR2 SYGVQD come from the germline V gene (reference sequence). V was shortened by 0 bases and J by 5 bases, with 5 bases between the two germline ends. CDR3 region: CASSESGDQPQHF. Written as DNA, the CDR3 is TGCGCCAGCAGTGAGTCGGGGGATCAGCCCCAGCATTTT.

This clone was recorded many times. Other DNA sequences from this sample encode an identical CDR3 as well. V is TRBV25-1 and J is TRBJ1-1; D is possibly TRBD1 (6 bases). The germline V and J ends were trimmed by 2 bases and 4 bases, with 11 bases remaining between them. The CDR3 consists of 14 residues. Germline V CDR1 and CDR2: MGHDK, SYGVNS. This CDR3 is CASSERGWGTEAFF. The CDR3 region has the DNA TGTGCCAGCAGTGAAAGGGGGTGGGGCACTGAAGCTTTCTTT.

As to this clone: Additional DNA sequences in this sample encode the identical CDR3. The chain employs TRBV30 and TRBJ2-2; D possibly matches TRBD1 or TRBD2 (5 bases each). CDR1 is GTSNPN and CDR2 is SVGIG in the germline V gene (reference sequence). V was cut by 3 bases and J by 11 bases, with 19 bases left in between. This CDR3 has 14 amino acids. The DNA for the CDR3 is TGTGCCTGGAGCGCCCAGCCCCGGGGCGGAGAGCTGTTTTTT. This translates into CAWSAQPRGGELFF. The full variable domain, its missing parts supplied by reference TRBV30 and TRBJ2-2, is SQTIHQWPATLVQPVGSPLSLECTVEGTSNPNLYWYRQAAGRGLQLLFYSVGIGQISSEVPQNLSASRPQDRQFILSSKKLLLSDSGFYLCAWSAQPRGGELFFGEGSRLTVL.

This clone was found a few times. This sequence joins TRBV4-2 and TRBJ1-2; tentatively, D is TRBD1 (5 bases). Germline V CDR1 and CDR2: LGHNA, YNFKEQ. This CDR3 has 15 residues. V lost 0 bases to trimming and J lost 8 bases, with 16 bases between them. The CDR3 region is CASSQENTGRGGYTF. As DNA, the CDR3 is TGTGCCAGCAGCCAAGAAAATACAGGCAGAGGGGGCTACACCTTC.

The chain joins TRBV7-6 to TRBJ2-7; the D gene is possibly TRBD1 (7 bases). With 11 bases removed from V and 6 bases from J, the gap between germline ends came to 17 bases. Germline CDR1 reads SGHVS; CDR2 reads FNYEAQ. This CDR3 contains 12 residues. The CDR3 loop is CAVGQGEAEQYF. CDR3 nucleotide sequence: TGTGCCGTGGGCCAGGGGGAGGCCGAGCAGTACTTC.

This chain connects TRBV6-1 to TRBJ2-7; 8 nucleotides match TRBD1. The CDR3 is made up of 15 amino acids. After removal of 1 base from V and 2 bases from J, the junction contained 4 bases not matched to a gene. The V gene's germline CDR1 is MNHNS and CDR2 SASEGT. In DNA, the CDR3 is TGTGCCAGCAGTGAAGAGGACAGGGCCCCCTACGAGCAGTACTTC. Protein: CASSEEDRAPYEQYF.

The chain carries TRBV6-5 and TRBJ2-5; D gene unclear. CDR1 is MNHEY, CDR2 SVGAGI, per germline. The germline V and J ends were trimmed by 8 bases and 1 base, with 5 bases remaining between them. CDR3 size: 11 residues. The CDR3 DNA is TGTGCCAGCGCGGCCCAAGAGACCCAGTACTTC. Encoded protein: CASAAQETQYF.

Worth noting for this clone: This likely came from a read error, as a far larger clone is one base away. The V call is TRBV5-6, the J call TRBJ1-5; D is undetermined. Germline V gives CDR1 SGHDT, CDR2 YYEEEE. CDR3 size: 13 residues. CDR3 in DNA: TGTGCCAGCAGCTTGGGTACCAATCAGCTCCAGCATTTT. Its protein is CASSLGTNQLQHF.

V gene TRBV5-4 combines with J gene TRBJ1-3; D is perhaps TRBD1 (6 bases). CDR1 and CDR2 (germline): SGHNT, YYREEE (reference sequence). Deletions cut 1 base from V and 4 bases from J, with 9 bases between. The CDR3 is made up of 14 amino acids. CDR3 sequence: CASSLNRDGNTIYF. The CDR3 region has the DNA TGTGCCAGCAGCTTGAACAGGGACGGAAACACCATATATTTT.

This clone occurred a few times. The chain joins TRBV7-7 to TRBJ2-7; 8 bases map to TRBD2. The CDR3 runs 15 residues. The germline gives CDR1 SSHAT, CDR2 FNYEAQ (reference sequence). Unmatched junction bases numbered 13, after V lost 5 bases and J lost 7 bases. This CDR3 reads CASSPLSGRAGEQYF. CDR3 sequence (DNA): TGTGCCAGCAGCCCTTTGTCCGGGAGGGCCGGAGAGCAGTACTTC.

V and J are TRBV9 and TRBJ2-3; D is perhaps TRBD2 (6 bases). The germline V and J ends were trimmed by 0 bases and 3 bases, with 17 bases remaining between them. The CDR3 loop spans 17 amino acids. Germline CDR1 SGDLS, CDR2 YYNGEE. The chain's CDR3 is CASSVGAGGFWTDTQYF. Written as DNA, the CDR3 is TGTGCCAGCAGCGTAGGGGCTGGAGGGTTTTGGACAGATACGCAGTATTTT. Together with reference TRBV9 and TRBJ2-3, the CDR3 gives the full variable domain: DSGVTQTPKHLITATGQRVTLRCSPRSGDLSVYWYQQSLDQGLQFLIQYYNGEERAKGNILERFSAQQFPDLHSELNLSSLELGDSALYFCASSVGAGGFWTDTQYFGPGTRLTVL.

The CDR3 region is CASRPIEGQGASYEQYF. Written as DNA, the CDR3 is TGTGCCAGCAGACCGATCGAGGGACAGGGAGCCTCCTACGAGCAGTACTTC. The rearrangement links TRBV28 to TRBJ2-7; TRBD1 matches 9 bases. J was trimmed by 0 bases and V by 6 bases; bases with no gene match: 12. The CDR3 has 17 amino acids. The germline CDR1 and CDR2 sequences are MDHEN and SYDVKM.

V is TRBV7-8 and J is TRBJ2-6, with unresolved D. Germline-derived CDR1 and CDR2 are SGHVS and FQNEAQ. This CDR3 has 15 residues. The V end lost 1 base, the J end lost 1 base, and 5 bases lay between the germline ends. The CDR3 bases are TGTGCCAGCAGCTTAGGGGTGTCTGGGGCCAACGTCCTGACTTTC. It codes for CASSLGVSGANVLTF. Supplemented by reference TRBV7-8 and TRBJ2-6, the full variable domain reads GAGVSQSPRYKVAKRGQDVALRCDPISGHVSLFWYQQALGQGPEFLTYFQNEAQLDKSGLPSDRFFAERPEGSVSTLKIQRTQQEDSAVYLCASSLGVSGANVLTFGAGSRLTVL.

The chain links TRBV28 to TRBJ1-1; 9 bases are shared with TRBD1. The germline V gene has CDR1 MDHEN and CDR2 SYDVKM. The CDR3 extends over 12 amino acids. After removal of 10 bases from V and 6 bases from J, the junction contained 6 bases not matched to a gene. For the CDR3, the DNA is TGTGCCACTCGGACAGGGGAGCCTGAAGCTTTCTTT. It yields the protein CATRTGEPEAFF. Full variable domain (remainder filled in from reference TRBV28 and TRBJ1-1): DVKVTQSSRYLVKRTGEKVFLECVQDMDHENMFWYRQDPGLGLRLIYFSYDVKMKEKGDIPEGYSVSREKKERFSLILESASTNQTSMYLCATRTGEPEAFFGQGTRLTVV.

This clone has only one observation. The genes are TRBV6-1 and TRBJ2-7; perhaps D is TRBD1 or TRBD2 (5 bases each). Germline V gives CDR1 MNHNS, CDR2 SASEGT. V was clipped by 0 bases and J by 1 base, with 13 bases between them. There are 16 residues in the CDR3. CDR3 residues: CASSEAPGTASYEQYF. For the CDR3, the DNA is TGTGCCAGCAGTGAAGCGCCCGGGACCGCATCCTACGAGCAGTACTTC.

The chain has TRBV5-1 and TRBJ2-7; either TRBD1 or TRBD2 may fit D (5 bases each). The CDR3 loop spans 15 amino acids. The germline V gene has CDR1 SGHRS and CDR2 YFSETQ. With 2 bases removed from V and 0 bases from J, the gap between germline ends came to 12 bases. CDR3 DNA sequence: TGCGCCAGCAGCTTTTTCCCAGGGAGCTCCTACGAGCAGTACTTC. Its protein is CASSFFPGSSYEQYF. The variable domain in full, with the rest retrieved from reference TRBV5-1 and TRBJ2-7, is KAGVTQTPRYLIKTRGQQVTLSCSPISGHRSVSWYQQTPGQGLQFLFEYFSETQRNKGNFPGRFSGRQFSNSRSEMNVSTLELGDSALYLCASSFFPGSSYEQYFGPGTRLTVT.

The chain recombines TRBV30 with TRBJ1-5, with 8 bases fitting TRBD1. In germline, CDR1 is GTSNPN, CDR2 SVGIG (reference sequence). CDR3 length equals 13 residues. V lost 1 base to trimming and J lost 5 bases; unmatched junction nucleotides: 1. CDR3 region: CAWSATGDQPQHF. As DNA, the CDR3 is TGTGCCTGGAGTGCGACAGGGGATCAGCCCCAGCATTTT.

The V call is TRBV6-5, the J call TRBJ1-2, with TRBD1 matching over 10 bases. V lost 4 bases and J lost 7; bases outside the gene matches: 6. Looked up from germline, CDR1 is MNHEY and CDR2 is SVGAGI. The CDR3 runs 14 residues. CDR3 nucleotides: TGTGCCAGCAGTTCCACCGGGACAGGGGTTGGCTACACCTTC. Amino acids: CASSSTGTGVGYTF.

The chain recombines TRBV21-1 with TRBJ2-1; the listed D gene, TRBD1, was not tested against the DNA. TRBV21-1 is classified as a pseudogene. The length of the CDR3 is 15 residues. The chain's CDR3 is CASSSRTGWYNEQFF. CDR3 sequence (DNA): TGTGCCAGCAGCTCTCGGACAGGGTGGTACAATGAGCAGTTCTTC.